What follows is one TCR beta chain and its context. Germline loops: CDR1 SGHTA, CDR2 FQGTGA. Losses at the gene ends were 4 bases for V and 0 bases for J; bases not matched to a gene: 3. The CDR3 covers 15 residues. This sample stems from a study of PD-L1 blockade in urothelial cancer. The time point: pretreatment peripheral blood. Every PCR was spiked with synthetic TCR analog templates. TCRdb's table, derived via immunoSEQ multiplex PCR, lists solely in-frame clones and lacks some. The sample lists approximately 50,000 clones, over 65% occurring once. V usage is TRBV7-3 and J usage is TRBJ2-1, with TRBD1 matching over 7 bases. This specimen was PBMCs, taken around atezolizumab (anti-PD-L1) treatment. The receptor was derived from a man aged 45-65 years with urothelial cancer. The CDR3 DNA reads as TGTGCCAGCAGCTCACAGGGGAGCTCCTACAATGAGCAGTTCTTC. Amino acids: CASSSQGSSYNEQFF.